This TCR beta chain was documented in a study of T cell repertoires in cytomegalovirus infection. Via MiXCR, TCRdb re-called the reads, giving one row per CDR3 protein. The sample records a few hundred thousand distinct CDR3 sequences, approximately 26% being singletons. Looked up from germline, CDR1 is SGHTA and CDR2 is FQGNSA. The CDR3 length is 20 residues. On this clonotype itself: The junction does not match germline at one end; this may be a read error.

This chain connects TRBV7-2 to TRBJ2-6; perhaps TRBD1 as D (6 bases). Sequencing was carried out using PBMCs. The receptor was isolated from a human donor in good health (CMV status not recorded). Some clones in this sample may be carry-over from other donors' samples. CDR3 sequence: CASSLWVQGLELSGPNVLTF. The CDR3 DNA reads TGTGCCAGCAGCTTATGGGTCCAGGGGCTAGAGCTCTCTGGGCCCAACGTCCTGACTTTC.